This T cell receptor beta chain was identified in a study of blood T cell repertoires in COVID-19 (dated by TCRdb to the early 2020s). General notes on the study: The collaborator samples originated in the United States, Italy and Spain and spanned the acute and convalescent phases of COVID-19. The sample metadata nearly always contained a de-identified subject ID, COVID-19 status, age in years and sex. The samples were drawn from the first 160 participants of the ongoing ImmuneRACE study and from 950 to 1,500 subjects provided by 6 global collaborators. A freely available public database, intended as a resource for researchers studying the immune response to SARS-CoV-2, is where the repertoires were released. The prospective study material was composed of cDNA or gDNA derived from T cells, B-cell-depleted T cells, or PBMCs. The dataset comprised deeply sampled blood TCRbeta repertoires from subjects exposed to, actively infected with, or recovered from COVID-19. Where HLA class I and class II types were available, the types were taken from metadata supplied by the sample provider, not from assay-based typing. Overall results and qualifications from the work: Clinical and demographic metadata were provided uncurated, with the amount varying by source and participant.

As concerns this clone: The specificity of this receptor is unknown. No much larger clonotype is one base removed from it; base qualities were not supplied.

CDR1 and CDR2 (KGHSH, LQKENI) derive from the germline V gene. V trim: 3 bases; J trim: 4 bases; unmatched bases: 6. The CDR3 has 15 amino acids, counting the end cysteine and phenylalanine. CDR3 DNA only is kept here, 45 bases in frame from base 1. Each collaborating institution followed its own protocols to collect whole blood in K2EDTA tubes. Collaborator samples were shipped for TCRbeta analysis as frozen whole blood, isolated PBMCs, or DNA extracted from either sample type. TCRbeta CDR3 regions were amplified from genomic DNA using the immunoSEQ Assay, a bias-controlled multiplex PCR. Per the authors' processing: Nucleated cell counts per sample were estimated from amplification of reference gene primers within the assay. To quantify the absolute abundance of each unique TCRbeta CDR3 rearrangement, sequence reads were collapsed and filtered. For each sample, productive Simpson clonality was calculated as the square root of Simpson's diversity index across productive rearrangements. TCRdb carries this immuneACCESS record with in-frame sequences only. Its versions omit some clonotypes, under half of them owing to an unresolved V gene in the studies checked, with the rest unexplained. The DNA gave D and trimming, while V, J and clone size come from that table. In all, the sample holds approximately 58,000 clones, and 75% to 85% of those were seen once. About 6% of the sample lies in the top ten.

The clonotype originates from a woman aged 55-75 years with acute or convalescent COVID-19. Recombination linked TRBV18 to TRBJ2-3; 8 bases in the junction line up with TRBD1. Sample: peripheral blood. Here is the DNA: TGTGCCAGCTCACCCCCGGACAGGGTGTCAGATACGCAGTATTTT. Its translation is CASSPPDRVSDTQYF.